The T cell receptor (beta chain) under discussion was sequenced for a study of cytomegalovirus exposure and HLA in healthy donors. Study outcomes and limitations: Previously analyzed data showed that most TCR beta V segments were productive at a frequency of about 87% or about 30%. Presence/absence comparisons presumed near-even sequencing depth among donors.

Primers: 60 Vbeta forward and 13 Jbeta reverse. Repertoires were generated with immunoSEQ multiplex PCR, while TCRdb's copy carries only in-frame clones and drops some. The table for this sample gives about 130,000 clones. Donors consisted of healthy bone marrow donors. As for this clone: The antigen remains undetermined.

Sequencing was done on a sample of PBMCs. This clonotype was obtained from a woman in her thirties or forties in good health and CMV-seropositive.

CDR3 amino acids: CASSKGQETQYF. The CDR3 DNA sequence: TGTGCCAGTAGTAAGGGGCAAGAGACCCAGTACTTC. The rearrangement joins TRBV19 to TRBJ2-5; perhaps TRBD1 as D (5 bases). The CDR3 runs 12 residues. Germline V gives CDR1 LNHDA, CDR2 SQIVND (reference sequence). The V end was cut by 4 bases, the J end by 2 bases, with 5 bases between.